This TCR beta chain was observed in a study of identical twins. About this clonotype: Its antigen remains unknown.

After template switching added a universal primer site, the resulting cDNA carried unique molecular identifiers. MiXCR, applied by TCRdb to the 5' RACE reads, yields one record per CDR3 protein. This sample carries around 490,000 distinct CDR3 sequences, around an eighth of them seen once, and the ten largest clones take more than 0.8%. Overall study findings and caveats: When twins shared out-of-frame alpha sequences, those sequences had excess low generation probability. While abundant cord blood beta clonotypes carried fewer insertions, memory repertoires showed no such pattern.

Trimming stripped 2 bases from V and 5 bases from J, with 11 bases between. This CDR3 is 14 amino acids long. In germline, CDR1 is SGHRS, CDR2 YFSETQ. The sample was also linked to a second study, of yellow fever vaccine responses in identical twins.

The receptor was isolated from a woman aged 18 to 35 in good health. V and J are TRBV5-1 and TRBJ2-1, with D unclear. Sequencing was done on a sample of CD4+ T cells sorted from blood. CDR3 coding DNA: TGCGCCAGCAGCTTCTTCTCCGTGGACAATGAGCAGTTCTTC. Protein: CASSFFSVDNEQFF. Full variable domain (outside the CDR3, taken from reference TRBV5-1 and TRBJ2-1): KAGVTQTPRYLIKTRGQQVTLSCSPISGHRSVSWYQQTPGQGLQFLFEYFSETQRNKGNFPGRFSGRQFSNSRSEMNVSTLELGDSALYLCASSFFSVDNEQFFGPGTRLTVL.